The 4 T cell receptor beta chains given below trace back to one sample, sequenced in a study of early stage breast cancer tumors (dated by TCRdb to 2016 to 2017). Library preparation employed the immunoSEQ multiplex PCR assay. The clones in this table, taken by TCRdb from immuneACCESS, are in-frame only. Not every clone is retained; where verified, under half of the shortfall comes from an unresolved V gene, and the cause of the rest is unknown. The sample table records 3,000 to 4,000 clones; under 70% of these occur just once. The ten largest clones take up 16% of the sample. Sequencing was performed on breast tumor tissue. All receptors come from a person in their 40s with breast cancer.

This clone was seen only once. The V call is TRBV9, the J call TRBJ2-4; 9 bases are shared with TRBD1. The V segment lost 4 bases and the J segment 3 bases; nucleotides outside the gene matches: 14. This CDR3 region has 18 residues. CDR1 and CDR2 (germline): SGDLS, YYNGEE. The chain's CDR3 is CASSPRTGASFGKNIQYF. The CDR3 DNA sequence: TGTGCCAGCAGCCCAAGGACAGGGGCCTCGTTTGGCAAAAACATTCAGTACTTC. Supplemented by reference TRBV9 and TRBJ2-4, the full variable domain reads DSGVTQTPKHLITATGQRVTLRCSPRSGDLSVYWYQQSLDQGLQFLIQYYNGEERAKGNILERFSAQQFPDLHSELNLSSLELGDSALYFCASSPRTGASFGKNIQYFGAGTRLSVL.

The genes are TRBV9 and TRBJ2-3, with D unresolved. Trimming took 0 bases from V and 2 from J, leaving 13 bases between them. CDR3 length: 16 amino acids. Germline CDR1 SGDLS, CDR2 YYNGEE. The CDR3 DNA reads TGTGCCAGCAGCGTAGGTCTCGCACCCATCACAGATACGCAGTATTTT. Residues: CASSVGLAPITDTQYF.

V gene TRBV25-1 combines with J gene TRBJ2-7, with a possible D match to TRBD1 (6 bases). This CDR3 is 13 amino acids long. Germline CDR1 reads MGHDK; CDR2 reads SYGVNS. V was clipped by 6 bases and J by 1 base, with 10 bases between them. CDR3 nucleotide sequence: TGTGCCAGCAGCCGGGACACTTCCTACGAGCAGTACTTC. Translated, it gives CASSRDTSYEQYF.

The chain has TRBV28 and TRBJ1-2; D is unresolved. In germline, CDR1 is MDHEN, CDR2 SYDVKM. Trimming removed 4 bases from V and 6 bases from J, with 12 bases in between. The CDR3 is made up of 13 amino acids. The CDR3, as DNA: TGTGCCAGCAGTTCCCGCTTGAACCATGGCTACACCTTC. Translating gives CASSSRLNHGYTF.